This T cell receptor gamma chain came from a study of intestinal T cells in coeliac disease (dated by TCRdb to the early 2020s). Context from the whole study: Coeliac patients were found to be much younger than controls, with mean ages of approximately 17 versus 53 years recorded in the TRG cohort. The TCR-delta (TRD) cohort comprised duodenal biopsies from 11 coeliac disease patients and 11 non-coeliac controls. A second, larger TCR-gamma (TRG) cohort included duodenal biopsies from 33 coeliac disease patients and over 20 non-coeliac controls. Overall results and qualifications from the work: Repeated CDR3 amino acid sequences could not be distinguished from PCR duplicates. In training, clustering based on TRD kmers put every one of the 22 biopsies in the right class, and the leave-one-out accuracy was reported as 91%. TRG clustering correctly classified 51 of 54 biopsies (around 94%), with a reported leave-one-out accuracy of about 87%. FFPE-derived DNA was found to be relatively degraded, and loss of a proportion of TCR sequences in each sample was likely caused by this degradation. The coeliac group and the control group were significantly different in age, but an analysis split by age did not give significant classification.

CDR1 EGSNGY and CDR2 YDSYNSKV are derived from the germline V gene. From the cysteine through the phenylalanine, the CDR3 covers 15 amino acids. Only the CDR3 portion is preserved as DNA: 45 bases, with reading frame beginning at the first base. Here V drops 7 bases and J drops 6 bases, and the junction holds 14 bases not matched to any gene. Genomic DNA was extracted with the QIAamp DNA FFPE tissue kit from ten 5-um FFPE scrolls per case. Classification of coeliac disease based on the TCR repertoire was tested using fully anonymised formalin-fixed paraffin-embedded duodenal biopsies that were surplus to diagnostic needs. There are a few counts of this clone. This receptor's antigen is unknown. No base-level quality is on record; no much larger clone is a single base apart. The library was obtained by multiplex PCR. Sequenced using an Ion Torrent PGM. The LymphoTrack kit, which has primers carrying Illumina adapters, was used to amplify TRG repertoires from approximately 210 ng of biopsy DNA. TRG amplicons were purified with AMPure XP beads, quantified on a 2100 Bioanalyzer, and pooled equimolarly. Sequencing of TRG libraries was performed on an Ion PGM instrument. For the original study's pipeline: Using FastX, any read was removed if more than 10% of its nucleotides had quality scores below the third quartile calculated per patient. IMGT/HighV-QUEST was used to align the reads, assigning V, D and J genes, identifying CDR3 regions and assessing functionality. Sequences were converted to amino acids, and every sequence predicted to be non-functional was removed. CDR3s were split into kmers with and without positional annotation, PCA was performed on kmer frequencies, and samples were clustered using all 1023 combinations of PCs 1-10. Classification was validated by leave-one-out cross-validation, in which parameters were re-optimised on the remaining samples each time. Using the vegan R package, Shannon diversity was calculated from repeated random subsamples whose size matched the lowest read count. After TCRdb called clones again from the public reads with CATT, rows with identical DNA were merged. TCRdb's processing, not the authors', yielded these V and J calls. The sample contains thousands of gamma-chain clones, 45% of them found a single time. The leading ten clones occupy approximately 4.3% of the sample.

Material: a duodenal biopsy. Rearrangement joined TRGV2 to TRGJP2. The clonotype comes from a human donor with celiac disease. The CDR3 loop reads CATCPPPLGDWIKTF. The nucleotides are TGTGCCACCTGCCCTCCCCCCCTGGGTGATTGGATCAAGACGTTT.